The next 12 T cell receptor beta chains were all read from a single sample in a study of T cells in Graves' hyperthyroidism and ophthalmopathy. Researchers took RNA transcripts and amplified the TCR beta CDR3 regions from them. The HTBI primer set was used in a first-round RT-PCR of the TCR CDR3. From the multiplex PCR reads, TCRdb called clonotypes with MiXCR, one entry per CDR3 protein. Of 300,000 to 400,000 distinct CDR3 sequences listed, around 14% are singletons. Input material: blood. Receptor source: a woman aged 18-30 years with Graves' hyperthyroidism.

The table lists this clonotype with many counts. The rearrangement links TRBV7-9 to TRBJ2-6; D is ambiguous. Looked up from germline, CDR1 is SEHNR and CDR2 is FQNEAQ (reference sequence). This CDR3 region has 16 residues. The ends were cut back, 2 bases at V and 0 bases at J, with 8 bases in the middle. The CDR3 DNA follows: TGTGCCAGCAGCTTAACAGAAAGCTCTGGGGCCAACGTCCTGACTTTC. This gives the protein CASSLTESSGANVLTF.

To note about this clonotype: The junction does not match germline at one end; this may be a read error. The chain links TRBV9 to TRBJ1-1, with 7 bases aligning to TRBD1. This CDR3 region has 15 residues. The germline V gene encodes CDR1 SGDLS and CDR2 YYNGEE. The CDR3 loop reads CANSSTTGRGTEAFF. The CDR3 DNA is TGTGCCAACAGCTCGACGACAGGGCGAGGCACTGAAGCTTTCTTT.

This clonotype was picked up one time. The rearrangement uses TRBV19 and TRBJ1-2, with D hard to call. The V and J ends lost 8 bases and 3 bases respectively, with 16 bases between them. The CDR3 runs to 14 residues. From germline, CDR1 is LNHDA and CDR2 SQIVND (reference sequence). Written as DNA, the CDR3 is TGTGCCAGTTCACGCGAAGGACTTTACTATGGCTACACCTTC. As protein: CASSREGLYYGYTF.

This clonotype was counted many times. The chain joins TRBV9 to TRBJ2-7; D possibly uses TRBD1 or TRBD2 (6 bases each). V shed 0 bases and J shed 1 base, with 11 bases lying between them. From germline, CDR1 is SGDLS and CDR2 YYNGEE. The CDR3 contains 15 residues. The CDR3 DNA reads as TGTGCCAGCAGCGTAGGGGTAGGGGGGTCCTACGAGCAGTACTTC. Translated, it gives CASSVGVGGSYEQYF.

This clonotype was seen a few times. The V and J genes are TRBV9 and TRBJ1-1; D uncertain. CDR3 length equals 12 residues. Between the trimmed V and J ends, which lost 0 bases and 6 bases, there was a span of 6 bases. Germline V lookup: CDR1 SGDLS, CDR2 YYNGEE. The CDR3 bases are TGTGCCAGCAGCGTAGGGGGATCTGAAGCTTTCTTT. Residues: CASSVGGSEAFF.

This chain links TRBV9 with TRBJ2-3; D unresolved. Trimming stripped 1 base from V and 0 bases from J, with 9 bases between. This CDR3 has 15 residues. Germline loops: CDR1 SGDLS, CDR2 YYNGEE. The CDR3 DNA is TGTGCCAGCAGCGTAAACCCCGGGAGCACAGATACGCAGTATTTT. This encodes CASSVNPGSTDTQYF.

This clonotype has a count of ten or more. The V call is TRBV5-1, the J call TRBJ1-2; 7 bases line up with TRBD1. The CDR3 runs 14 residues. V was pared by 5 bases and J by 7 bases, with 11 bases of the junction left unmatched. CDR1 and CDR2 from the germline V gene are SGHRS and YFSETQ. Here the CDR3 DNA reads TGCGCCAGCAGTCCCGGGACAGTCCTTTTTGGCTACACCTTC. As protein: CASSPGTVLFGYTF.

At least ten counts were recorded for this clonotype. The chain combines TRBV2 with TRBJ1-1; tentatively, D is TRBD1 (5 bases). The CDR3 is 16 residues long. The V gene's germline CDR1 is SNHLY and CDR2 FYNNEI. V gave up 6 bases and J gave up 11 bases, with 28 bases separating them. The CDR3 coding sequence is TGTGCCAGCAGCTATGGGGTGCCAGGCGAGGGGTCCACGGCTTTCTTT. It is translated as CASSYGVPGEGSTAFF.

The chain combines TRBV4-1 with TRBJ1-2; no definite D call. With 1 base removed from V and 4 bases from J, the gap between germline ends came to 7 bases. The length of the CDR3 is 13 residues. Germline V lookup: CDR1 MGHRA, CDR2 YSYEKL. The CDR3 sequence is CASSQGAVYGYTF. In DNA form, the CDR3 reads TGCGCCAGCAGCCAAGGCGCCGTCTATGGCTACACCTTC.

In its sample, this clonotype was seen a few times. The chain combines TRBV19 with TRBJ2-1; 7 nucleotides line up with TRBD2. Germline CDR1 is LNHDA and CDR2 is SQIVND (reference sequence). V dropped 7 bases and J dropped 10; count of bases not matched to a gene: 7. The length of the CDR3 is 12 residues. The CDR3 DNA reads as TGTGCCAGTACCCGAAGCGGGGTAGAGCAGTTCTTC. This codes for CASTRSGVEQFF.

This clonotype was seen more than once but under ten times. V is TRBV24-1 and J is TRBJ2-3; D might be TRBD1 or TRBD2, each matching 7 bases. The length of the CDR3 is 18 residues. Germline V gene sequence: CDR1 KGHDR, CDR2 SFDVKD. Trimming cost V 4 bases and J 2 bases, with 21 bases left between them. This CDR3 reads CATSDPRGGPVSTDTQYF. CDR3 DNA sequence: TGTGCCACCAGTGACCCCAGGGGGGGCCCGGTTTCCACAGATACGCAGTATTTT.

This clonotype was detected ten times or more. The chain employs TRBV20-1 and TRBJ1-2; 10 positions agree with TRBD1. With V trimmed by 5 bases and J by 3 bases, 3 bases remained unmatched. The CDR3 length is 13 residues. CDR1 is DFQATT and CDR2 is SNEGSKA in the germline V gene (reference sequence). CDR3: CSAWTGGHYGYTF. In DNA form, the CDR3 reads TGCAGTGCTTGGACAGGGGGACACTATGGCTACACCTTC.